This is a list of T cell receptor beta chains from one sample in a study of T-cell reconstitution after alpha-beta-depleted transplantation in children. TCRdb re-called the PCR reads through MiXCR, storing one row per CDR3 protein. The sample lists approximately 1,000,000 distinct CDR3 sequences; about 26% were seen once. Here the sequenced sample was PBMCs, mostly from graft donor cells, taken 360 days after TCRalphabeta/CD19-depleted stem cell transplant. Source of these receptors: a boy under three years old who had a stem cell transplant for SCID, so the T cells may come from the graft donor. Each CDR3 is given with its conserved first and last residue. The order of the fields is clone size, V gene, J gene, D gene, CDR3 protein, CDR3 DNA. D genes are given only for firm matches. Not every row has a clone size; where given, it reads once, few, many or a size class.

few	TRBV29-1	TRBJ1-2	TRBD1	CSVGSAGGIYGYTF	TGCAGCGTTGGATCGGCAGGGGGCATCTATGGCTACACCTTC
-	TRBV2	TRBJ2-4	-	CASSEGRGGLKNIQYF	TGTGCCAGCAGTGAAGGGAGAGGGGGGCTGAAAAACATTCAGTACTTC
-	TRBV12-3/TRBV12-4	TRBJ1-5	-	CASSLRGAGQPQHF	TGTGCCAGCAGTTTGAGGGGGGCTGGTCAGCCCCAGCATTTT
once	TRBV18	TRBJ2-2	-	CASSPKASSVRGELFF	TGTGCCAGCTCACCCAAAGCGTCCTCGGTGAGGGGGGAGCTGTTTTTT
few	TRBV29-1	TRBJ1-1	-	CSVVSLQDPRRAFF	TGCAGCGTTGTAAGTCTTCAGGACCCGAGGAGGGCTTTCTTT
-	TRBV6-5	TRBJ2-2	-	CASSYGKGAGGELFF	TGTGCCAGCAGTTACGGCAAAGGGGCGGGCGGGGAGCTGTTTTTT
-	TRBV10-3	TRBJ2-5	-	CAISEGGEETQYF	TGTGCCATCAGTGAGGGCGGGGAAGAGACCCAGTACTTC
many	TRBV27	TRBJ2-1	-	CASSPVQGKVGLYNEQFF	TGTGCCAGCAGTCCAGTACAGGGTAAGGTGGGGCTGTACAATGAGCAGTTCTTC
-	TRBV29-1	TRBJ1-5	TRBD1	CSVSGQQNQPQHF	TGCAGCGTTTCGGGACAGCAAAATCAGCCCCAGCATTTT
-	TRBV5-1	TRBJ2-1	-	CASSGTIPADEQFF	TGCGCCAGCAGCGGTACCATTCCCGCGGATGAGCAGTTCTTC
few	TRBV20-1	TRBJ2-3	TRBD2	CSARGPLALAGGLGADTQYF	TGCAGTGCTAGAGGACCCCTAGCTTTAGCGGGGGGGTTGGGGGCAGATACGCAGTATTTT
few	TRBV29-1	TRBJ2-7	-	CSVASSWGEQYF	TGCAGCGTTGCAAGCTCATGGGGGGAGCAGTACTTC
few	TRBV11-2	TRBJ2-1	-	CASSLEGMPYNEQFF	TGTGCCAGCAGCTTAGAGGGGATGCCCTACAATGAGCAGTTCTTC
many	TRBV20-1	TRBJ2-5	-	CSARVVRETQYF	TGCAGTGCTAGAGTTGTTAGGGAGACCCAGTACTTC
-	TRBV24-1	TRBJ2-7	-	CATSEAQGTYEQYF	TGTGCCACCAGTGAAGCACAGGGCACCTACGAGCAGTACTTC
-	TRBV27	TRBJ1-4	TRBD1	CASRGRDSPVKKLFF	TGTGCCAGTAGGGGCCGGGACAGCCCCGTCAAAAAACTGTTTTTT
-	TRBV20-1	TRBJ2-1	-	CSGERGYNEQFF	TGCAGTGGGGAGAGGGGGTACAATGAGCAGTTCTTC
-	TRBV12-3/TRBV12-4	TRBJ2-7	-	CASSLTELRAYEQYF	TGTGCCAGCAGCTTAACAGAGTTACGGGCCTACGAGCAGTACTTC
few	TRBV6-1	TRBJ1-5	-	CASNPGPLNQPQHF	TGTGCCAGCAACCCAGGGCCCCTTAATCAGCCCCAGCATTTT
-	TRBV5-1	TRBJ2-3	-	CASSLTVGAQYF	TGCGCCAGCAGCCTGACAGTCGGGGCGCAGTATTTT
-	TRBV7-2	TRBJ1-5	-	CASSSGPTAYQPQHF	TGTGCCAGCAGCTCCGGGCCGACAGCCTATCAGCCCCAGCATTTT
few	TRBV10-3	TRBJ2-1	TRBD2	CAISELAVLGEQFF	TGTGCCATCAGTGAACTAGCGGTGTTGGGGGAGCAGTTCTTC
few	TRBV28	TRBJ2-1	TRBD2	CASSASAGGSYNEQFF	TGTGCCAGCAGCGCTAGCGCGGGGGGCTCCTACAATGAGCAGTTCTTC
-	TRBV2	TRBJ1-2	-	CASTLGAREGYTF	TGTGCCAGCACGTTGGGCGCACGGGAGGGCTACACCTTC
-	TRBV9	TRBJ2-3	-	CASSVDPDYDSTDTKYF	TGTGCCAGCAGCGTAGATCCTGATTACGACTCCACAGATACGAAGTATTTT
many	TRBV12-3/TRBV12-4	TRBJ2-5	-	CASSLHVTSRQETQYF	TGTGCCAGCAGTTTACATGTGACTAGTCGTCAAGAGACCCAGTACTTC
few	TRBV5-5	TRBJ1-1	TRBD1	CASSPATRQGITEAFF	TGTGCCAGCAGCCCTGCCACCCGACAGGGGATAACTGAAGCTTTCTTT
few	TRBV2	TRBJ1-5	TRBD1	CASRLDRGGQPQHF	TGTGCCAGCAGGCTGGACAGGGGTGGCCAGCCCCAGCATTTT
once	TRBV12-3/TRBV12-4	TRBJ1-4	-	CASRQTRQPNEKLFF	TGTGCCAGCAGGCAAACCCGACAGCCTAATGAAAAACTGTTTTTT
-	TRBV10-3	TRBJ1-1	-	CAISESSVNTEAFF	TGTGCCATCAGTGAGTCATCAGTGAACACTGAAGCTTTCTTT
many	TRBV6-2/TRBV6-3	TRBJ2-2	-	CASSYSMLWGGYTGELFF	TGTGCCAGCAGTTACTCGATGCTATGGGGTGGCTACACCGGGGAGCTGTTTTTT
-	TRBV18	TRBJ2-7	-	CASSPPAGSYEQYF	TGTGCCAGCTCACCACCAGCGGGTTCCTACGAGCAGTACTTC
many	TRBV12-3/TRBV12-4	TRBJ2-5	TRBD1	CASSWDRRETQYF	TGTGCCAGCAGTTGGGACAGGAGGGAGACCCAGTACTTC
-	TRBV12-3/TRBV12-4	TRBJ2-1	-	CASGNRAVREQFF	TGTGCCAGCGGAAACAGGGCGGTTCGGGAGCAGTTCTTC
-	TRBV29-1	TRBJ2-1	TRBD2	CSVAPRRGAGEQFF	TGCAGCGTGGCGCCCCGGCGGGGGGCAGGTGAGCAGTTCTTC
few	TRBV7-3	TRBJ2-6	-	CASSSLGTSGANVLTF	TGTGCCAGCAGCTCCCTCGGGACCTCTGGGGCCAACGTCCTGACTTTC
-	TRBV6-1	TRBJ1-5	-	CASSPDGISNQPQHF	TGTGCCAGCAGCCCGGACGGTATTAGCAATCAGCCCCAGCATTTT
-	TRBV5-6	TRBJ2-1	-	CASSLANGGGDEQFF	TGTGCCAGCAGCTTGGCCAACGGCGGAGGCGATGAGCAGTTCTTC
-	TRBV7-9	TRBJ2-7	-	CASSSGAGHHEQYF	TGTGCCAGCAGCTCTGGTGCGGGGCACCACGAGCAGTACTTC
-	TRBV12-3/TRBV12-4	TRBJ2-3	TRBD2	CASSSQLAGTDTQYF	TGTGCCAGCAGTTCCCAACTAGCGGGAACAGATACGCAGTATTTT
few	TRBV7-9	TRBJ1-4	TRBD1	CASSPGGTGGEKLFF	TGTGCCAGCAGCCCAGGCGGGACAGGGGGAGAAAAACTGTTTTTT
-	TRBV9	TRBJ2-3	-	CASSVEDGGPTDTQYF	TGTGCCAGCAGCGTAGAAGACGGGGGCCCCACAGATACGCAGTATTTT
few	TRBV6-2/TRBV6-3	TRBJ1-2	-	CASRAGPNPGYTF	TGTGCCAGCAGGGCCGGGCCAAACCCTGGCTACACCTTC
-	TRBV19	TRBJ2-3	TRBD1	CASRVWTGSADTQYF	TGTGCCAGTAGGGTCTGGACAGGTAGCGCAGATACGCAGTATTTT
-	TRBV5-1	TRBJ2-6	-	CASSFDRRSSGANVLTF	TGCGCCAGCAGCTTTGACAGACGAAGCTCTGGGGCCAACGTCCTGACTTTC
few	TRBV5-1	TRBJ2-3	-	CASSDRHTDTQYF	TGCGCCAGCTCCGACAGACACACAGATACGCAGTATTTT
many	TRBV10-3	TRBJ2-1	TRBD1	CAITGGTGWNNEQFF	TGTGCCATCACCGGGGGGACAGGGTGGAACAATGAGCAGTTCTTC
few	TRBV20-1	TRBJ2-3	TRBD2	CSAGGLAGGGDTQYF	TGCAGTGCTGGGGGACTAGCGGGGGGCGGGGATACGCAGTATTTT
few	TRBV20-1	TRBJ2-1	TRBD2	CSGHRSGGAHNEQFF	TGCAGTGGGCATCGGAGCGGGGGGGCCCACAATGAGCAGTTCTTC
few	TRBV7-2	TRBJ2-1	-	CASGDREILKREQFF	TGTGCCAGTGGGGACCGAGAAATCCTTAAACGGGAGCAGTTCTTC
-	TRBV5-1	TRBJ1-4	TRBD1	CASSYQGAKEKLFF	TGCGCCAGCAGCTACCAGGGGGCGAAGGAAAAACTGTTTTTT
-	TRBV5-1	TRBJ2-5	TRBD2	CASSLSGTSGGQETQYF	TGCGCCAGCAGCCTCTCCGGGACTAGCGGGGGTCAAGAGACCCAGTACTTC
few	TRBV12-3/TRBV12-4	TRBJ2-3	TRBD1	CASSGGQGSTDTQYF	TGTGCCAGCAGTGGGGGACAGGGGAGCACAGATACGCAGTATTTT
-	TRBV20-1	TRBJ1-5	-	CSASRMQGRNQPQHF	TGCAGTGCTAGTAGGATGCAGGGGCGGAATCAGCCCCAGCATTTT